Below, 26 T cell receptor beta chains from the same sample are listed, as sequenced in a study of T cell changes during pregnancy in multiple sclerosis. Some clones are missing from TCRdb's copy, which holds only in-frame ones; the method was immunoSEQ multiplex PCR. The sample has approximately 57,000 clones; around 90% are singletons. The sample consisted of CD4+ T cells from peripheral blood mononuclear cells, taken in the second trimester of pregnancy. Receptor source: a female donor with multiple sclerosis, enrolled in a pregnancy study.

This clone was detected only a few times. The genes are TRBV7-2 and TRBJ1-1; tentatively, D is TRBD1 (6 bases). With 2 bases removed from V and 0 bases from J, the gap between germline ends came to 7 bases. This CDR3 contains 14 residues. From germline, CDR1 is SGHTA and CDR2 FQGNSA. In DNA form, the CDR3 reads TGTGCCAGCAGCTTACGACAGGTGAACACTGAAGCTTTCTTT. Translating it yields CASSLRQVNTEAFF.

The genes are TRBV6-1 and TRBJ1-5; TRBD1 matches at 7 bases. The CDR3 contains 16 residues. The V gene end was trimmed by 2 bases and the J gene end by 1 base; junction bases not matched to a gene: 5. Germline CDR1 MNHNS, CDR2 SASEGT. CDR3 coding DNA: TGTGCCAGCAGTGAAAGGGGGCGCCGAAGCAATCAGCCCCAGCATTTT. The encoded protein is CASSERGRRSNQPQHF.

This sequence joins TRBV7-9 and TRBJ1-4; tentative D call: TRBD1 (5 bases). Germline values: CDR1 SEHNR, CDR2 FQNEAQ (reference sequence). There are 16 residues in the CDR3. V gave up 5 bases and J gave up 2 bases, with 15 bases separating them. CDR3 sequence: CASSRVMTETNEKLFF. CDR3 nucleotides: TGTGCCAGCAGCCGGGTTATGACAGAGACTAATGAAAAACTGTTTTTT.

The chain employs TRBV6-4 and TRBJ1-5; 12 bases are shared with TRBD1. CDR1 is MRHNA and CDR2 is SNTAGT in the germline V gene. With 6 bases clipped from V and 2 bases from J, the junction kept 11 bases outside the gene matches. The CDR3 is 18 amino acids. CDR3 coding DNA: TGTGCCAGCAGGCCACCGGGACAGGGGGCGAGAGGCAATCAGCCCCAGCATTTT. The encoded protein is CASRPPGQGARGNQPQHF.

This clone was recorded only once. The rearrangement links TRBV25-1 to TRBJ2-7, with TRBD1 matching over 10 bases. Germline V CDR1 and CDR2: MGHDK, SYGVNS. The CDR3 spans 14 residues. The V gene end was trimmed by 6 bases and the J gene end by 13 bases; junction bases not matched to a gene: 15. CDR3 region: CASRAGTGARRSYF. Written as DNA, the CDR3 is TGTGCCAGCAGGGCCGGGACAGGGGCTCGACGATCTTACTTC.

The count of this clone is one. This sequence joins TRBV25-1 and TRBJ2-4; no definite D call. CDR3 size: 15 residues. Germline CDR1 and CDR2: MGHDK and SYGVNS. The germline V and J ends were trimmed by 1 base and 2 bases, with 9 bases remaining between them. The CDR3 loop is CASSESLAPKNIQYF. CDR3 DNA sequence: TGTGCCAGCAGTGAATCTTTAGCACCCAAAAACATTCAGTACTTC.

The chain joins TRBV2 to TRBJ2-7, with a weak D call TRBD1 (5 bases). The CDR3 consists of 14 residues. Trimming removed 6 bases at V and 2 bases at J, with 14 bases between. Germline CDR1 is SNHLY and CDR2 is FYNNEI. The CDR3 DNA is TGTGCCAGCAGACAGACAGTTGATACCTACGAGCAGTACTTC. As protein: CASRQTVDTYEQYF. The full variable domain, its missing parts supplied by reference TRBV2 and TRBJ2-7, is EPEVTQTPSHQVTQMGQEVILRCVPISNHLYFYWYRQILGQKVEFLVSFYNNEISEKSEIFDDQFSVERPDGSNFTLKIRSTKLEDSAMYFCASRQTVDTYEQYFGPGTRLTVT.

The chain uses TRBV6-1 and TRBJ2-1; D is perhaps TRBD1 (5 bases). V was clipped by 4 bases and J by 4 bases, with 11 bases between them. Per germline, CDR1 MNHNS and CDR2 SASEGT. The CDR3 extends over 14 amino acids. The CDR3 spells CASSAGISYNEQFF. As DNA, the CDR3 is TGTGCCAGCAGTGCAGGGATTTCGTACAATGAGCAGTTCTTC.

DNA of the CDR3: TGTGCCAGCAGTTTGGGGCTGGGTTCGTGGGAGCAGTACTTC. It encodes CASSLGLGSWEQYF. The rearrangement joins TRBV28 to TRBJ2-7; D perhaps matches TRBD1 (5 bases). The CDR3 covers 14 residues. The V end was cut by 3 bases, the J end by 7 bases, with 16 bases between. Germline lookup yields CDR1 MDHEN and CDR2 SYDVKM.

The V gene is TRBV18, the J gene TRBJ2-7, with D perhaps matching TRBD1 (5 bases). With 2 bases removed from V and 4 bases from J, the gap between germline ends came to 15 bases. Germline values: CDR1 KGHSH, CDR2 LQKENI. This CDR3 is 15 amino acids long. CDR3: CASSPRAGSRYEQYF. CDR3 DNA sequence: TGTGCCAGCTCACCAAGGGCAGGGTCCAGGTACGAGCAGTACTTC.

The CDR3 nucleotides read TGTGCCAGCAGCTCGCTCGGGCTAGCGGATAACACCGGGGAGCTGTTTTTT. This gives the protein CASSSLGLADNTGELFF. The J gene is TRBJ2-2, the V gene TRBV11-2; 7 positions agree with TRBD2. Trimming at V came to 4 bases and at J to 2 bases, leaving 10 bases not matched to a gene. The CDR3 covers 17 residues. CDR1 is SGHAT and CDR2 is FQNNGV in the germline V gene. The full variable domain, its missing parts supplied by reference TRBV11-2 and TRBJ2-2, is EAGVAQSPRYKIIEKRQSVAFWCNPISGHATLYWYQQILGQGPKLLIQFQNNGVVDDSQLPKDRFSAERLKGVDSTLKIQPAKLEDSAVYLCASSSLGLADNTGELFFGEGSRLTVL.

J is TRBJ2-5 and V is TRBV28, with 8 positions matching TRBD2. V gave up 6 bases and J gave up 5 bases; unmatched junction bases: 8. CDR1 MDHEN and CDR2 SYDVKM come from the germline V gene. The CDR3 consists of 14 residues. CDR3 sequence (DNA): TGTGCCAGCAGAGGAGCGGGAGCCCCCGAGACCCAGTACTTC. This codes for CASRGAGAPETQYF.

This chain uses TRBV19 with TRBJ1-5; D unresolved. The germline CDR1 and CDR2 sequences are LNHDA and SQIVND (reference sequence). The CDR3 spans 13 residues. Trimming took 1 base from V and 7 from J, leaving 8 bases between them. CDR3 sequence: CASSIARQQPQHF. The CDR3 DNA follows: TGTGCCAGTAGTATAGCCAGGCAGCAGCCCCAGCATTTT.

In its sample, this clone was seen once. This sequence joins TRBV5-8 and TRBJ1-4; no definite D call. Trimming removed 0 bases at V and 0 bases at J, with 6 bases between. The CDR3 has 15 amino acids. The germline V gene has CDR1 SGHTS and CDR2 YDEGEE. The CDR3 region has the DNA TGTGCCAGCAGCTTGGCGAGGACAACTAATGAAAAACTGTTTTTT. Residues: CASSLARTTNEKLFF. The variable domain in full, completed from reference TRBV5-8 and TRBJ1-4, reads EAGVTQSPTHLIKTRGQQATLRCSPISGHTSVYWYQQALGLGLQFLLWYDEGEERNRGNFPPRFSGRQFPNYSSELNVNALELEDSALYLCASSLARTTNEKLFFGSGTQLSVL.

By sample share, this clone is medium-sized. V usage is TRBV29-1 and J usage is TRBJ1-1; TRBD1 agrees at 9 bases. Trimming took 6 bases from V and 4 from J; bases not matched to a gene: 3. CDR1 and CDR2 (germline): SQVTM, ANQGSEA. The CDR3 length is 12 residues. CDR3 protein: CSVTGGVTEAFF. The CDR3 coding sequence is TGCAGCGTAACAGGGGGCGTCACTGAAGCTTTCTTT.

This chain links TRBV28 with TRBJ2-4; 7 nucleotides align to TRBD2. This CDR3 is built from 17 residues. CDR1 MDHEN and CDR2 SYDVKM come from the germline V gene. Trimming cost V 0 bases and J 1 base; bases outside gene matches: 6. CDR3 protein: CASSLWGGNRAKNIQYF. The CDR3 DNA reads as TGTGCCAGCAGTTTATGGGGGGGGAATCGGGCCAAAAACATTCAGTACTTC. The entire variable domain, with the rest obtained from reference TRBV28 and TRBJ2-4, is as follows: DVKVTQSSRYLVKRTGEKVFLECVQDMDHENMFWYRQDPGLGLRLIYFSYDVKMKEKGDIPEGYSVSREKKERFSLILESASTNQTSMYLCASSLWGGNRAKNIQYFGAGTRLSVL.

J is TRBJ2-1 and V is TRBV19; a possible D gene is TRBD1 (5 bases). The CDR3 runs to 13 residues. CDR1 LNHDA and CDR2 SQIVND come from the germline V gene (reference sequence). The V end lost 5 bases, the J end lost 7 bases, and 12 bases lay between the germline ends. The CDR3 spells CASSLTERNEQFF. CDR3 in DNA: TGTGCCAGTAGTTTGACAGAGAGGAATGAGCAGTTCTTC. Based on the CDR3 plus reference TRBV19 and TRBJ2-1, the full variable domain is DGGITQSPKYLFRKEGQNVTLSCEQNLNHDAMYWYRQDPGQGLRLIYYSQIVNDFQKGDIAEGYSVSREKKESFPLTVTSAQKNPTAFYLCASSLTERNEQFFGPGTRLTVL.

The V and J genes are TRBV9 and TRBJ1-3, with D unclear. Per germline, CDR1 SGDLS and CDR2 YYNGEE. Trimming stripped 4 bases from V and 0 bases from J, with 11 bases between. The CDR3 spans 15 residues. DNA of the CDR3: TGTGCCAGCAGCCCCATTCTCGGCTCTGGAAACACCATATATTTT. This encodes CASSPILGSGNTIYF.

The gene calls are TRBV9 and TRBJ1-1, with D possibly TRBD1 on 5 matching bases. V lost 4 bases and J 5 bases, leaving 15 bases between the germline ends. Germline V gene data show CDR1 as SGDLS and CDR2 as YYNGEE. CDR3 length: 14 residues. CDR3 bases: TGTGCCAGCAGCCCCATTTATGGGGCGACTGAAGCTTTCTTT. Its translation is CASSPIYGATEAFF.

The CDR3 bases are TGTGCCAGCAGCCAGGGGACAGATCAAGAGACCCAGTACTTC. Residues: CASSQGTDQETQYF. The V gene is TRBV11-2, the J gene TRBJ2-5; 7 nucleotides match TRBD1. V shed 5 bases, J shed 2 bases, and the junction held 5 bases outside the gene matches. Germline CDR1 reads SGHAT; CDR2 reads FQNNGV. The CDR3 runs 14 residues.

The chain joins TRBV5-1 to TRBJ2-3, with 11 nucleotides matching TRBD2. Germline V gene data show CDR1 as SGHRS and CDR2 as YFSETQ. This CDR3 contains 16 residues. V lost 0 bases to trimming and J lost 4 bases; unmatched junction nucleotides: 4. The CDR3 region is CASSLEPSGGSDTQYF. CDR3 DNA: TGCGCCAGCAGCTTGGAGCCTAGCGGGGGGTCAGATACGCAGTATTTT.

The chain combines TRBV30 with TRBJ2-1, with D maybe TRBD2 (5 bases). CDR3 size: 12 residues. V lost 1 base, J lost 4 bases, and 5 bases lay in between. CDR1 GTSNPN and CDR2 SVGIG come from the germline V gene (reference sequence). DNA for the CDR3: TGTGCCTGGAGTGGAGGGTACAATGAGCAGTTCTTC. Translated: CAWSGGYNEQFF.

J is TRBJ2-1 and V is TRBV18, with 8 bases identical to TRBD1. The CDR3 spans 16 residues. Germline CDR1 and CDR2: KGHSH and LQKENI. Trimming cost V 3 bases and J 13 bases; bases outside gene matches: 17. CDR3 DNA: TGTGCCAGCTCACCTCAGGGGGCTAGTAACGGCCCCGGCCAGTTCTTC. It specifies CASSPQGASNGPGQFF.

This chain joins TRBV30 and TRBJ2-5; no clear D gene. Trimming removed 3 bases from V and 0 bases from J, with 11 bases in between. CDR3 length: 14 amino acids. The germline gives CDR1 GTSNPN, CDR2 SVGIG (reference sequence). CDR3: CAWRRLLYQETQYF. CDR3 nucleotides: TGTGCCTGGAGGCGACTCCTGTACCAAGAGACCCAGTACTTC.

This chain connects TRBV7-2 to TRBJ2-7; 7 bases line up with TRBD2. The J segment lost 0 bases and the V segment lost 1 base, leaving 3 bases of the junction unmatched. From germline, CDR1 is SGHTA and CDR2 FQGNSA. This CDR3 comprises 15 residues. The chain's CDR3 is CASSLVGGSSYEQYF. The CDR3 bases are TGTGCCAGCAGCTTAGTGGGCGGGAGCTCCTACGAGCAGTACTTC.

The genes are TRBV18 and TRBJ2-1; D remains ambiguous. With 5 bases removed from V and 6 bases from J, the gap between germline ends came to 11 bases. Germline V gene sequence: CDR1 KGHSH, CDR2 LQKENI. This CDR3 contains 13 residues. CDR3 sequence: CASSIQPGNEQFF. The CDR3 nucleotides are TGTGCCAGCTCAATTCAGCCGGGCAATGAGCAGTTCTTC. The entire variable domain, with the rest obtained from reference TRBV18 and TRBJ2-1, is as follows: NAGVMQNPRHLVRRRGQEARLRCSPMKGHSHVYWYRQLPEEGLKFMVYLQKENIIDESGMPKERFSAEFPKEGPSILRIQQVVRGDSAAYFCASSIQPGNEQFFGPGTRLTVL.